The sample holds a few counts of the clone carrying this T cell receptor beta chain. Antigen: not known. This specimen belongs to a study of response to subunit inactivated influenza vaccine. One entry per CDR3 protein, called by TCRdb with MiXCR from the RT-PCR reads. The data show more than 700,000 distinct CDR3 sequences, less than 25% seen once. Study-wide points: Authors suggested few new T cells are recruited by each seasonal influenza vaccination.

Germline loops: CDR1 KGHDR, CDR2 SFDVKD. The CDR3 runs 16 residues. V shed 3 bases and J 2 bases; nucleotides not matched to a gene: 3. The receptor's source is a man in his fifties who received an inactivated influenza vaccine. The V gene is TRBV24-1, the J gene TRBJ2-1, with 10 positions matching TRBD1. The material was PBMCs from blood, obtained more than 4 days after vaccination. CDR3 nucleotides: TGTGCCACCAGTGATGTTGGGACAGGGGCCTACAATGAGCAGTTCTTC. This codes for CATSDVGTGAYNEQFF.